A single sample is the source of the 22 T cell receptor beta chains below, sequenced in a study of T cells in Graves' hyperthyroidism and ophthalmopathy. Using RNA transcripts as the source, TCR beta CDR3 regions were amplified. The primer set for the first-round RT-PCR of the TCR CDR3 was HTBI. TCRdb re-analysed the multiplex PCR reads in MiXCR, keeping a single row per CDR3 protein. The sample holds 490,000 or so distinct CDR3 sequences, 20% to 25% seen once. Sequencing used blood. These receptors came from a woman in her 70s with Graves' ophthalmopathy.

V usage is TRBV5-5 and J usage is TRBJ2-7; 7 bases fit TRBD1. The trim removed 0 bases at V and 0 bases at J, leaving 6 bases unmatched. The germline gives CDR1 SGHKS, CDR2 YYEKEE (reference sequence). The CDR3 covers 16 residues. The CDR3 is CASSLAGQPISYEQYF. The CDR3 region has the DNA TGTGCCAGCAGCTTGGCGGGACAGCCTATCTCCTACGAGCAGTACTTC.

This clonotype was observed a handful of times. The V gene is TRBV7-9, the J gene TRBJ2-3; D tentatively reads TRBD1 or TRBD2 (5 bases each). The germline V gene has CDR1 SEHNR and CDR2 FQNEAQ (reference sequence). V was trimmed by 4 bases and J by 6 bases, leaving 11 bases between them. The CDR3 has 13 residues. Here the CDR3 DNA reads TGTGCCAGCAGCTCTGTGGGGGTCGATACGCAGTATTTT. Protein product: CASSSVGVDTQYF.

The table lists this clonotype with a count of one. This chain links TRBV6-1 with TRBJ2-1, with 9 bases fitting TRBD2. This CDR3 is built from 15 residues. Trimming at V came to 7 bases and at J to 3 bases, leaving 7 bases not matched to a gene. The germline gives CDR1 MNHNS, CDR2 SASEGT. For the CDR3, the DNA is TGTGCCAGCACGGAAGCGGGAGGATTCTACAATGAGCAGTTCTTC. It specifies CASTEAGGFYNEQFF.

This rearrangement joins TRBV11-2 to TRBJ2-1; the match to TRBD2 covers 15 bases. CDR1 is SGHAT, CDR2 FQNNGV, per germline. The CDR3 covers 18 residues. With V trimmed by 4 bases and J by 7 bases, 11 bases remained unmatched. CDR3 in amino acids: CASSWGLAGGRVHNEQFF. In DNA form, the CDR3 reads TGTGCCAGCAGCTGGGGACTAGCGGGAGGTAGGGTTCATAATGAGCAGTTCTTC.

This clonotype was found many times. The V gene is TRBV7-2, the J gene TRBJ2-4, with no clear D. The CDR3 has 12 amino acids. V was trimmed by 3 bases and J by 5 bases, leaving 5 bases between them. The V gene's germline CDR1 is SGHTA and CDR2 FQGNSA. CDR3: CASSLGQNIQYF. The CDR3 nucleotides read TGTGCCAGCAGCTTGGGCCAAAACATTCAGTACTTC.

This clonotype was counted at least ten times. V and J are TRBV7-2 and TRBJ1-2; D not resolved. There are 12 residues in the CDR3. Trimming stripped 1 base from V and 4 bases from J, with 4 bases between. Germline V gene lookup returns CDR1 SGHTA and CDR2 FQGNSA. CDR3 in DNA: TGTGCCAGCAGCTTAGACGGCTATGGCTACACCTTC. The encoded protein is CASSLDGYGYTF.

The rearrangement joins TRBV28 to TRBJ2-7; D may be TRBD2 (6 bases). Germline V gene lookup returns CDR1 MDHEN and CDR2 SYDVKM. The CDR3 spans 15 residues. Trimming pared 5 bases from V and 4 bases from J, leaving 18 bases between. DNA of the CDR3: TGTGCCAGCAGTCGATTTAGGGCGGGATCTTACGAGCAGTACTTC. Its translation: CASSRFRAGSYEQYF. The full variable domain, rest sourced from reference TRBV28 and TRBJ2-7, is DVKVTQSSRYLVKRTGEKVFLECVQDMDHENMFWYRQDPGLGLRLIYFSYDVKMKEKGDIPEGYSVSREKKERFSLILESASTNQTSMYLCASSRFRAGSYEQYFGPGTRLTVT.

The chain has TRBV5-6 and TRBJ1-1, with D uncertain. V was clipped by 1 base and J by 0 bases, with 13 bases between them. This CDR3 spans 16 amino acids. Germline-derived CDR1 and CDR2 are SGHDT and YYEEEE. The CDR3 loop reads CASSLPSLWVNTEAFF. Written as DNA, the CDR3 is TGTGCCAGCAGCTTGCCCTCGTTATGGGTGAACACTGAAGCTTTCTTT.

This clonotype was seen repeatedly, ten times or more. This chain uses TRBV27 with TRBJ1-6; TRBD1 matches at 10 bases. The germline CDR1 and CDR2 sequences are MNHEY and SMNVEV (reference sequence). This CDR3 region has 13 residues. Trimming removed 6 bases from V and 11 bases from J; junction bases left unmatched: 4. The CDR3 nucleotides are TGTGCCAGCAGCCCGGGACAGGGGACACCCCTCCACTTT. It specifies CASSPGQGTPLHF.

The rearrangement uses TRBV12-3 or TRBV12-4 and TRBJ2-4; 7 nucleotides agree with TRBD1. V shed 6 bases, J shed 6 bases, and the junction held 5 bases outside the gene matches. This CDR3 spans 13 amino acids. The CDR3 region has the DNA TGTGCCAGCAGGACAGGGTACGGAAACATTCAGTACTTC. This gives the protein CASRTGYGNIQYF.

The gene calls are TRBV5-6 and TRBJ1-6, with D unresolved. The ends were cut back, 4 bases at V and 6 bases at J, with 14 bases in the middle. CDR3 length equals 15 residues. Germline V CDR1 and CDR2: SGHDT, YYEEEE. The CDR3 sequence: CASSSNPRPNSPLHF. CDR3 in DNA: TGTGCCAGCAGCAGTAATCCCAGACCTAATTCACCCCTCCACTTT.

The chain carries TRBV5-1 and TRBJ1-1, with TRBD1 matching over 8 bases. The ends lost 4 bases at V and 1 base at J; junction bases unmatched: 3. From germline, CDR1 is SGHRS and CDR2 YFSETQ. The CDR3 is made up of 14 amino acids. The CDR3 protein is CASSAGQANTEAFF. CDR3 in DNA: TGCGCCAGCAGCGCGGGACAGGCGAACACTGAAGCTTTCTTT.

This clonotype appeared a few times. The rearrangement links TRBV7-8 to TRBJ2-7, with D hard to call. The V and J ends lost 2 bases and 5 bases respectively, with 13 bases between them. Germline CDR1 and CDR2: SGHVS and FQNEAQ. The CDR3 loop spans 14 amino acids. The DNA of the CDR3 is TGTGCCAGCAGCTTAAATCCCCTCGGCAACGAGCAGTACTTC. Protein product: CASSLNPLGNEQYF.

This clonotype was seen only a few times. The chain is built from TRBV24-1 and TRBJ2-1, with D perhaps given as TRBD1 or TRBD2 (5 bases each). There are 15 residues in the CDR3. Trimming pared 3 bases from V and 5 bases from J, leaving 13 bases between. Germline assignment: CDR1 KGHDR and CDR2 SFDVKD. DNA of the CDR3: TGTGCCACCAGTGATGCCGGGACCCTCGACAATGAGCAGTTCTTC. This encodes CATSDAGTLDNEQFF.

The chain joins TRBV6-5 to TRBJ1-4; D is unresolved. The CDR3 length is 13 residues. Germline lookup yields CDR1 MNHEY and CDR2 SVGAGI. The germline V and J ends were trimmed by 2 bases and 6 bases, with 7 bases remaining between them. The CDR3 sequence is CASSYRGYEKLFF. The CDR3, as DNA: TGTGCCAGCAGTTACCGGGGATATGAAAAACTGTTTTTT.

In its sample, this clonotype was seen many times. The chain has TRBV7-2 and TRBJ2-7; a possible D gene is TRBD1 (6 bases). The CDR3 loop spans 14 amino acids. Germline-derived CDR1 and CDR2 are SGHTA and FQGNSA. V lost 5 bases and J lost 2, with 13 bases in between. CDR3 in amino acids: CASSKGHSTYEQYF. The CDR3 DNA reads TGTGCCAGCAGCAAGGGACATTCGACCTACGAGCAGTACTTC.

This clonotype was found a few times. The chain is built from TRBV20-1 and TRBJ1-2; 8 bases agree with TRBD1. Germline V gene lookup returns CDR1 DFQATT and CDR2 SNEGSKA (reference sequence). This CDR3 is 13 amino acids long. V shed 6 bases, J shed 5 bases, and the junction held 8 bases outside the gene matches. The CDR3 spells CSAPGHRGYGYTF. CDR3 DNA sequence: TGCAGTGCCCCCGGCCACAGGGGGTATGGCTACACCTTC.

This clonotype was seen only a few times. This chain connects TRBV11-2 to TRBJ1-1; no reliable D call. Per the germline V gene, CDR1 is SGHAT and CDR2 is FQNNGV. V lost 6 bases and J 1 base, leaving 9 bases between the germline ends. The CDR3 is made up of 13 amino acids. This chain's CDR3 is CASRFDENTEAFF. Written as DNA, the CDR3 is TGTGCCAGCAGATTTGACGAGAACACTGAAGCTTTCTTT.

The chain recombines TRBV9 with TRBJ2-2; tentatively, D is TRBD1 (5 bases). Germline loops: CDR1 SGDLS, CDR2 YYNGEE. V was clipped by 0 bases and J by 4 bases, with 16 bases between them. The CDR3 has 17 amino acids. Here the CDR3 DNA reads TGTGCCAGCAGCGTAGTTAGGGGCCCTACTCCCACCGGGGAGCTGTTTTTT. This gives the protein CASSVVRGPTPTGELFF. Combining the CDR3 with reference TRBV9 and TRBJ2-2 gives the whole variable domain DSGVTQTPKHLITATGQRVTLRCSPRSGDLSVYWYQQSLDQGLQFLIQYYNGEERAKGNILERFSAQQFPDLHSELNLSSLELGDSALYFCASSVVRGPTPTGELFFGEGSRLTVL.

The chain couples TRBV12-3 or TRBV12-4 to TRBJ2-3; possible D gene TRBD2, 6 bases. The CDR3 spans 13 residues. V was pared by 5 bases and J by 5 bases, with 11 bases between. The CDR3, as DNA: TGTGCCAGCAGTCGCGGGGACCGAGATACGCAGTATTTT. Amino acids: CASSRGDRDTQYF.

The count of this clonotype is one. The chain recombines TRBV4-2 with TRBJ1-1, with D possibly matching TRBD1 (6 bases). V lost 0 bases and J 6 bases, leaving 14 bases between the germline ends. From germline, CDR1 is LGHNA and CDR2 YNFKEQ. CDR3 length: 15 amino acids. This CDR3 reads CASSQDAVAGAEAFF. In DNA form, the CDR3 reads TGTGCCAGCAGCCAAGATGCCGTAGCAGGGGCTGAAGCTTTCTTT.

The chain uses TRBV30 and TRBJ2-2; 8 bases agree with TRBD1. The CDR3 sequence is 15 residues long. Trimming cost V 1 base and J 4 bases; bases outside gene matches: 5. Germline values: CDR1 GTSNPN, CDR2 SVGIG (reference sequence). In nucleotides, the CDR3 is TGTGCCTGGAGTGGAGGACAGGGAATCACCGGGGAGCTGTTTTTT. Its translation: CAWSGGQGITGELFF.